Presented here are 27 T cell receptor beta chains from one specimen sequenced in a study of cytomegalovirus exposure and HLA in healthy donors. The PCR ran on 60 Vbeta and 13 Jbeta primers. Generated by immunoSEQ multiplex PCR, the TCRdb table keeps only in-frame clones and is missing some. Here the sample table reports roughly 34,000 clones. The material sequenced was PBMCs. These receptors were obtained from a woman aged 40 to 55 in good health and CMV-seropositive.

The rearrangement joins TRBV15 to TRBJ2-1, with TRBD2 matching over 8 bases. Germline CDR1 LNHNV, CDR2 YYDKDF (reference sequence). The CDR3 runs 14 residues. V trimming: 8 bases; J trimming: 9 bases; junction bases outside the gene matches: 12. The CDR3 loop reads CATQASGSYPEQFF. CDR3 nucleotides: TGTGCCACCCAAGCCAGCGGGAGTTACCCTGAGCAGTTCTTC.

The rearrangement uses TRBV20-1 and TRBJ2-1; no clear D gene. Trimming cost V 1 base and J 4 bases, with 2 bases left between them. The V gene's germline CDR1 is DFQATT and CDR2 SNEGSKA (reference sequence). The CDR3 has 11 residues. In DNA, the CDR3 is TGCAGTGCTAGAGCGTACAATGAGCAGTTCTTC. Its translation: CSARAYNEQFF.

The chain joins TRBV4-2 to TRBJ2-1; 14 bases match TRBD2. Trimming removed 6 bases from V and 10 bases from J; junction bases left unmatched: 11. The germline gives CDR1 LGHNA, CDR2 YNFKEQ. This CDR3 is built from 16 residues. The CDR3 loop reads CASSPGTSGRIGEQFF. The CDR3 region has the DNA TGTGCCAGCAGTCCCGGGACTAGCGGGAGAATTGGGGAGCAGTTCTTC.

The chain employs TRBV10-3 and TRBJ1-1, with TRBD1 matching over 7 bases. Trimming took 6 bases from V and 6 from J; bases not matched to a gene: 10. Germline V gene data show CDR1 as ENHRY and CDR2 as SYGVKD. The CDR3 loop spans 14 amino acids. CDR3 sequence reads: CAIRRGQDTAEAFF. Written as DNA, the CDR3 is TGTGCCATCAGAAGGGGGCAGGACACGGCTGAAGCTTTCTTT.

The chain joins TRBV27 to TRBJ2-5; D is perhaps TRBD2 (7 bases). The V gene lost 3 bases and the J gene lost 4 bases, with 9 bases spanning the gap. The CDR3 loop spans 13 amino acids. Germline lookup yields CDR1 MNHEY and CDR2 SMNVEV (reference sequence). The CDR3 here is CASSLGGRETQYF. CDR3 coding DNA: TGTGCCAGCAGTTTGGGGGGGCGAGAGACCCAGTACTTC.

The chain couples TRBV18 to TRBJ1-1; D gene ambiguous. Trimming left V 2 bases short and J 2 bases short, with 15 bases between. The germline V gene has CDR1 KGHSH and CDR2 LQKENI. The length of the CDR3 is 16 residues. In DNA, the CDR3 is TGTGCCAGCTCACCATATCCTGAGTCACGCAACACTGAAGCTTTCTTT. It codes for CASSPYPESRNTEAFF.

V and J are TRBV9 and TRBJ2-7; D uncertain. The V gene's germline CDR1 is SGDLS and CDR2 YYNGEE. Between the trimmed V and J ends, which lost 0 bases and 5 bases, there was a span of 12 bases. This CDR3 spans 14 amino acids. The CDR3 spells CASSVGRPADEQYF. CDR3 DNA: TGTGCCAGCAGCGTAGGCCGCCCGGCGGACGAGCAGTACTTC.

The chain couples TRBV28 to TRBJ2-1; 7 bases fit TRBD2. There are 16 residues in the CDR3. The V segment lost 3 bases and the J segment 0 bases; nucleotides outside the gene matches: 5. Germline CDR1 reads MDHEN; CDR2 reads SYDVKM. The CDR3 is CASSFSAGFSYNEQFF. For the CDR3, the DNA is TGTGCCAGCAGTTTCTCAGCGGGATTCTCCTACAATGAGCAGTTCTTC.

The chain is built from TRBV11-2 and TRBJ2-5; the match to TRBD2 covers 12 bases. Germline V CDR1 and CDR2: SGHAT, FQNNGV. Trimming at V came to 2 bases and at J to 5 bases, leaving 3 bases not matched to a gene. The CDR3 has 15 residues. The CDR3 nucleotides read TGTGCCAGCAGCTTAACTAGCGGGAGGTCCGAGACCCAGTACTTC. It codes for CASSLTSGRSETQYF.

The gene calls are TRBV6-5 and TRBJ1-2, with D possibly TRBD1 on 6 matching bases. CDR3 length: 15 residues. The germline V and J ends were trimmed by 7 bases and 4 bases, with 19 bases remaining between them. Germline V CDR1 and CDR2: MNHEY, SVGAGI. The CDR3 DNA follows: TGTGCCAGCACCCGGGGGGCCAGCCTTGGCTATGGCTACACCTTC. Amino acid sequence: CASTRGASLGYGYTF.

The chain is built from TRBV28 and TRBJ2-1, with D possibly being TRBD2 (5 bases). The V and J ends lost 5 bases and 7 bases respectively, with 15 bases between them. CDR3 size: 14 residues. The germline gives CDR1 MDHEN, CDR2 SYDVKM. CDR3 region: CASSPVEEANEQFF. The CDR3, as DNA: TGTGCCAGCAGTCCCGTGGAGGAGGCTAATGAGCAGTTCTTC.

This rearrangement joins TRBV2 to TRBJ1-2, with TRBD1 matching over 7 bases. V lost 4 bases to trimming and J lost 7 bases; unmatched junction nucleotides: 9. The germline V gene encodes CDR1 SNHLY and CDR2 FYNNEI. This CDR3 comprises 14 residues. CDR3 sequence: CASSVNRGFVGYTF. DNA for the CDR3: TGTGCCAGCAGTGTTAACAGGGGATTTGTTGGCTACACCTTC.

This chain links TRBV27 with TRBJ2-7, with a possible D match to TRBD1 (9 bases). CDR1 and CDR2 (germline): MNHEY, SMNVEV (reference sequence). Trimming removed 5 bases at V and 6 bases at J, with 17 bases between. The CDR3 extends over 14 amino acids. The CDR3 DNA reads TGTGCCAGCAGTGTGACAGGGGGGACTAGCGAGCAGTACTTC. The encoded protein is CASSVTGGTSEQYF.

CDR3 bases: TGCGCCAGCACCCCGGGAACCGTCTATGGCTACACCTTC. Protein: CASTPGTVYGYTF. The J gene is TRBJ1-2, the V gene TRBV5-1, with no clear D. The CDR3 has 13 amino acids. Trimming stripped 6 bases from V and 4 bases from J, with 13 bases between. Germline V gene data show CDR1 as SGHRS and CDR2 as YFSETQ.

The rearrangement uses TRBV30 and TRBJ1-2, with D tentatively TRBD1 (6 bases). The germline CDR1 and CDR2 sequences are GTSNPN and SVGIG (reference sequence). The V gene lost 5 bases and the J gene lost 8 bases, with 12 bases spanning the gap. CDR3 length: 11 amino acids. The CDR3 DNA reads as TGTGCCTGGGGACAGTTCCTCGGCTACACCTTC. Its translation: CAWGQFLGYTF.

The chain recombines TRBV28 with TRBJ1-5, with TRBD1 matching 8 bases. Germline CDR1 and CDR2: MDHEN and SYDVKM. The CDR3 is 15 amino acids. Trimming at V came to 4 bases and at J to 5 bases, leaving 7 bases not matched to a gene. The CDR3 DNA sequence: TGTGCCAGCAGTTCGGGATTACAGGGGGATCAGCCCCAGCATTTT. This sequence encodes CASSSGLQGDQPQHF.

The chain uses TRBV15 and TRBJ2-1; the match to TRBD2 covers 9 bases. CDR1 and CDR2 from the germline V gene are LNHNV and YYDKDF (reference sequence). The CDR3 contains 16 residues. V was clipped by 2 bases and J by 4 bases; unmatched bases: 6. The CDR3 protein is CATSRRGRAGYNEQFF. DNA for the CDR3: TGTGCCACCAGCAGACGCGGGAGGGCCGGGTACAATGAGCAGTTCTTC.

The chain carries TRBV13 and TRBJ2-7, with a tentative D call TRBD2 (6 bases). Germline V gene data show CDR1 as PRHDT and CDR2 as FYEKMQ (reference sequence). The CDR3 contains 15 residues. Trimming shortened V by 5 bases and J by 4 bases, and 18 bases separated the two germline ends. In nucleotides, the CDR3 is TGTGCCAGCAGCCCGAGCCCGGGACTGATTTACGAGCAGTACTTC. Protein: CASSPSPGLIYEQYF. The whole variable domain, remainder taken from reference TRBV13 and TRBJ2-7, is AAGVIQSPRHLIKEKRETATLKCYPIPRHDTVYWYQQGPGQDPQFLISFYEKMQSDKGSIPDRFSAQQFSDYHSELNMSSLELGDSALYFCASSPSPGLIYEQYFGPGTRLTVT.

This rearrangement joins TRBV27 to TRBJ1-5; D may be TRBD1 (6 bases). The CDR3 has 15 residues. Between the trimmed V and J ends, which lost 5 bases and 5 bases, there was a span of 16 bases. The germline V gene encodes CDR1 MNHEY and CDR2 SMNVEV (reference sequence). CDR3 loop: CASSPAGGAHQPQHF. CDR3 coding DNA: TGTGCCAGCAGTCCGGCGGGGGGGGCTCATCAGCCCCAGCATTTT.

The gene calls are TRBV6-5 and TRBJ2-5; possibly TRBD2 for D (7 bases). This CDR3 has 13 residues. Germline CDR1 and CDR2: MNHEY and SVGAGI. V was pared by 10 bases and J by 5 bases, with 17 bases between. As DNA, the CDR3 is TGTGCCACCCGCTGGGGGGGCACGGAGACCCAGTACTTC. It codes for CATRWGGTETQYF.

This rearrangement joins TRBV13 to TRBJ2-1; TRBD2 agrees at 7 bases. Trimming cost V 1 base and J 10 bases; bases outside gene matches: 10. The CDR3 contains 15 residues. The germline V gene encodes CDR1 PRHDT and CDR2 FYEKMQ (reference sequence). CDR3 residues: CASSLAGLTSTEQFF. Here the CDR3 DNA reads TGTGCCAGCAGCTTAGCGGGACTGACTAGCACCGAGCAGTTCTTC.

V gene TRBV6-5 combines with J gene TRBJ2-7, with 8 bases that match TRBD2. Germline V lookup: CDR1 MNHEY, CDR2 SVGAGI. This CDR3 has 14 residues. J was trimmed by 3 bases and V by 10 bases; bases with no gene match: 11. In nucleotides, the CDR3 is TGTGCCACCAGCCGGCTAGCGGGTCTCTACGAGCAGTACTTC. This gives the protein CATSRLAGLYEQYF.

This rearrangement joins TRBV15 to TRBJ1-2; the D is unclear. The germline CDR1 and CDR2 sequences are LNHNV and YYDKDF (reference sequence). CDR3 length equals 14 residues. V was trimmed by 0 bases and J by 1 base, leaving 6 bases between them. The CDR3 here is CATSRDYLNYGYTF. The CDR3 DNA is TGTGCCACCAGCAGAGACTATCTTAACTATGGCTACACCTTC.

This rearrangement joins TRBV19 to TRBJ2-5; 16 bases are a match to TRBD2. With 2 bases clipped from V and 4 bases from J, the junction kept 7 bases outside the gene matches. The CDR3 runs 18 residues. Per germline, CDR1 LNHDA and CDR2 SQIVND (reference sequence). This CDR3 reads CASSIRGTSGRAGETQYF. DNA of the CDR3: TGTGCCAGTAGTATAAGAGGGACTAGCGGGAGGGCCGGAGAGACCCAGTACTTC.

The chain links TRBV10-3 to TRBJ2-1; 10 nucleotides align to TRBD2. V gave up 6 bases and J gave up 2 bases; unmatched junction bases: 4. CDR3 length equals 15 residues. Germline V gene data show CDR1 as ENHRY and CDR2 as SYGVKD. This CDR3 reads CAIRPGLATYNEQFF. The CDR3 DNA reads TGTGCCATCAGACCGGGACTAGCGACCTACAATGAGCAGTTCTTC.

The chain uses TRBV7-8 and TRBJ2-7, with 9 positions matching TRBD1. This CDR3 contains 13 residues. Trimming cost V 5 bases and J 6 bases; bases outside gene matches: 5. The germline gives CDR1 SGHVS, CDR2 FQNEAQ. CDR3 amino acids: CASSPGTGFEQYF. CDR3 DNA sequence: TGTGCCAGCAGCCCAGGGACAGGGTTCGAGCAGTACTTC. Full variable domain (remainder filled in from reference TRBV7-8 and TRBJ2-7): GAGVSQSPRYKVAKRGQDVALRCDPISGHVSLFWYQQALGQGPEFLTYFQNEAQLDKSGLPSDRFFAERPEGSVSTLKIQRTQQEDSAVYLCASSPGTGFEQYFGPGTRLTVT.

The V call is TRBV6-6, the J call TRBJ1-2; 11 bases line up with TRBD1. Germline V gene sequence: CDR1 MNHNY, CDR2 SVGAGI (reference sequence). CDR3 length: 15 residues. With 5 bases clipped from V and 4 bases from J, the junction kept 6 bases outside the gene matches. The CDR3 protein is CASSRKGTGGYGYTF. The CDR3 coding sequence is TGTGCCAGCAGTCGAAAAGGGACAGGGGGCTATGGCTACACCTTC.